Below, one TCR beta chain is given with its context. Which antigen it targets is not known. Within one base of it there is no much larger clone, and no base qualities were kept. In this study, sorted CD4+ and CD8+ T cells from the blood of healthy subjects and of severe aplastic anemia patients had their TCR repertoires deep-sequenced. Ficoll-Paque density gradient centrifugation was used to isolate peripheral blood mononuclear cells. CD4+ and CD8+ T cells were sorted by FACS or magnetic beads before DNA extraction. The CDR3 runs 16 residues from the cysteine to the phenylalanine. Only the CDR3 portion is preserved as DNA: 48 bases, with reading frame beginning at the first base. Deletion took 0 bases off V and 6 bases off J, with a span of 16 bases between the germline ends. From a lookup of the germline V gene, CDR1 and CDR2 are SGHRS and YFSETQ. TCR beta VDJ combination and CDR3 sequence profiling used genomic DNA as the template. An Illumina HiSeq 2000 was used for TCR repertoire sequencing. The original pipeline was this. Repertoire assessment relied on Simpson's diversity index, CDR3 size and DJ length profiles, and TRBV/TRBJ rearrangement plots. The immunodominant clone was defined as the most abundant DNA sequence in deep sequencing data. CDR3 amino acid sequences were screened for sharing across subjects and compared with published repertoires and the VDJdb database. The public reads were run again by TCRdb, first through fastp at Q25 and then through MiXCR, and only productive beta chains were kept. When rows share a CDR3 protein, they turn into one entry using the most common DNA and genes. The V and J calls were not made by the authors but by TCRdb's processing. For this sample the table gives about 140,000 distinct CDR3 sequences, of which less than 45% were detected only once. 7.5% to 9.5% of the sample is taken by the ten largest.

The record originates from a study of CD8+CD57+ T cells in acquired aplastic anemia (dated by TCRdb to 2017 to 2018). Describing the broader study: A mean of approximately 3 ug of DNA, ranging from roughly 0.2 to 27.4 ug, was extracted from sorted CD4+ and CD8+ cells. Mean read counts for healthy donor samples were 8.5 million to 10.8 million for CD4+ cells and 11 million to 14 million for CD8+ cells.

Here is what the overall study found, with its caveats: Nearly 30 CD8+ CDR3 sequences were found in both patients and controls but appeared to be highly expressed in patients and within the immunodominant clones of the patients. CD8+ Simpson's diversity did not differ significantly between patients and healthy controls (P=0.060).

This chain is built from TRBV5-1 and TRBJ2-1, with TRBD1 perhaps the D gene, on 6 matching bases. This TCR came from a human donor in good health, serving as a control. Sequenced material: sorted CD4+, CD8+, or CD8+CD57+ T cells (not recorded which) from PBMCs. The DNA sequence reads TGCGCCAGCAGCTTGGGATCCGGACAGCTACCCAATGAGCAGTTCTTC. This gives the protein CASSLGSGQLPNEQFF.